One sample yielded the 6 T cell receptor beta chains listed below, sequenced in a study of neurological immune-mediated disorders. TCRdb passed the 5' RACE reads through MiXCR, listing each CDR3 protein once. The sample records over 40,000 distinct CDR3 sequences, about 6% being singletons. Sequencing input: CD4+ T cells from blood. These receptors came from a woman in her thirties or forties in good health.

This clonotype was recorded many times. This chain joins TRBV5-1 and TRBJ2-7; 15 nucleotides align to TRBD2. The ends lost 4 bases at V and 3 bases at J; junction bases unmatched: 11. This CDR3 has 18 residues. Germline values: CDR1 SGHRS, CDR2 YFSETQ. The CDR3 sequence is CASSQGLAGGGVIYEQYF. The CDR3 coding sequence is TGCGCCAGCAGCCAGGGACTAGCGGGAGGAGGGGTTATCTACGAGCAGTACTTC.

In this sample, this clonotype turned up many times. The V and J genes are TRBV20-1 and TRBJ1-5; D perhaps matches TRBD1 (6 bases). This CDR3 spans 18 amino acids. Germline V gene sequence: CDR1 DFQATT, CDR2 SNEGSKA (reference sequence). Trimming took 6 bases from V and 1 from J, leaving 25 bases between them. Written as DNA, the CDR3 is TGCAGTGCAGTTAGACGGACAGCGACATACCCCAGCAATCAGCCCCAGCATTTT. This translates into CSAVRRTATYPSNQPQHF.

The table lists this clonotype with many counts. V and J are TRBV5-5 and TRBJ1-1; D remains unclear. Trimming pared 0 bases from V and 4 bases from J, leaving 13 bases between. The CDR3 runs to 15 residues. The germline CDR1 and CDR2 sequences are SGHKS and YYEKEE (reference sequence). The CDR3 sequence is CASSLELSGGTEAFF. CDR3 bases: TGTGCCAGCAGCTTGGAGTTATCTGGAGGCACTGAAGCTTTCTTT.

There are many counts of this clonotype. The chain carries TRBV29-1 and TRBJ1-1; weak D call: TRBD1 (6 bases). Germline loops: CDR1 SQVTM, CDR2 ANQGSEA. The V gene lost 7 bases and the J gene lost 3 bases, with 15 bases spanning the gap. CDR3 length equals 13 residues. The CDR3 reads CSALQGGDTEAFF. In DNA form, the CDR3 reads TGCAGCGCCCTACAGGGTGGAGACACTGAAGCTTTCTTT.

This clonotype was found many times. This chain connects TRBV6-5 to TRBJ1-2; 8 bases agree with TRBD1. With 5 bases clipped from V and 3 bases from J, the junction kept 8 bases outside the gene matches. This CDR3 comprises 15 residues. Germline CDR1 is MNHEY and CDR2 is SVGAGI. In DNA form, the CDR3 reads TGTGCCAGCAGTAACGACAGGGGCGGGTACTATGGCTACACCTTC. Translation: CASSNDRGGYYGYTF.

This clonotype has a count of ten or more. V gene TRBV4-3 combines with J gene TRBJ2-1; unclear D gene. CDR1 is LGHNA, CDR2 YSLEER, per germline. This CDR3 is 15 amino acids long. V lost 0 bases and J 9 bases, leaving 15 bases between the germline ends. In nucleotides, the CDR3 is TGCGCCAGCAGCCAAGATTGGGCTCTCCTCTCTGAGCAGTTCTTC. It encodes CASSQDWALLSEQFF.